The rows below give T cell receptor beta chains drawn from one sample of a study of regulatory T cells in long-lasting Graves disease. Via MiXCR, TCRdb re-called the multiplex PCR reads, giving one row per CDR3 protein. The sample has 400,000 to 650,000 distinct CDR3 sequences, 16% seen once; the top ten hold roughly 25%. These sequences were also reported in another study, on T cells in Graves' hyperthyroidism and ophthalmopathy.

This specimen was peripheral blood mononuclear cells (PBMCs), taken at new diagnosis, from a patient treated with antithyroid drugs. Receptor source: a middle-aged woman with Graves disease. The CDR3 runs from the conserved cysteine through the conserved F or W. Each record gives: D gene, clone size, V gene, J gene, CDR3 protein, CDR3 DNA. A D gene is named only where the DNA matches it firmly. Not all rows give a size; the values are once, few, many and, for expanded clones, a class.

NA,NA,TRBV7-2,TRBJ2-5,CASTRWSPRAQETQYF,TGTGCCAGCACCCGGTGGTCCCCAAGGGCACAAGAGACCCAGTACTTC
TRBD2,few,TRBV6-2/TRBV6-3,TRBJ2-5,CASSYSTGSGGIKETQYF,TGTGCCAGCAGTTACTCGACGGGGAGCGGGGGAATCAAAGAGACCCAGTACTTC
NA,many,TRBV2,TRBJ2-3,CASSDGLLTDTQYF,TGTGCCAGCAGTGACGGGCTACTCACAGATACGCAGTATTTT
NA,many,TRBV24-1,TRBJ2-5,CATSDWGQETQYF,TGTGCCACCAGTGATTGGGGCCAAGAGACCCAGTACTTC
NA,many,TRBV20-1,TRBJ2-7,CSASSDRHYEQYF,TGCAGTGCTTCCTCGGACAGACACTACGAGCAGTACTTC
NA,few,TRBV9,TRBJ1-2,CASSVESGTYGYTF,TGTGCCAGCAGCGTAGAGTCAGGGACCTATGGCTACACCTTC
TRBD2,NA,TRBV6-1,TRBJ2-7,CASSDGEGFGEQYF,TGTGCCAGCAGTGACGGGGAGGGGTTTGGGGAGCAGTACTTC
NA,many,TRBV7-2,TRBJ2-2,CASSPGVELFF,TGTGCCAGCAGCCCCGGTGTGGAGCTGTTTTTT
TRBD2,NA,TRBV6-1,TRBJ2-1,CASRPTSDFYNEQFF,TGTGCCAGCAGGCCGACTAGCGATTTCTACAATGAGCAGTTCTTC
NA,NA,TRBV14,TRBJ1-1,CASSPGTWSTEAFF,TGTGCCAGCAGCCCTGGGACCTGGAGTACTGAAGCTTTCTTT
NA,NA,TRBV12-3/TRBV12-4,TRBJ2-3,CASILGARADTQYF,TGTGCCAGCATCCTGGGGGCACGGGCAGATACGCAGTATTTT
NA,NA,TRBV28,TRBJ2-5,CASTRQIQETQYF,TGTGCCAGCACTCGACAGATACAAGAGACCCAGTACTTC
NA,few,TRBV7-9,TRBJ2-3,CASRVIRDGGDTQYF,TGTGCCAGCAGGGTAATAAGGGACGGCGGCGATACGCAGTATTTT
NA,many,TRBV18,TRBJ1-1,CASSPKGASEAFF,TGTGCCAGCTCACCAAAAGGGGCCAGTGAAGCTTTCTTT
NA,NA,TRBV24-1,TRBJ2-6,CATILWRGIPGANVLTF,TGTGCCACCATCCTATGGAGAGGGATCCCTGGGGCCAACGTCCTGACTTTC
NA,many,TRBV9,TRBJ1-1,CASSVEQMNTEAFF,TGTGCCAGCAGCGTAGAACAGATGAACACTGAAGCTTTCTTT
NA,NA,TRBV5-1,TRBJ1-2,CASSLMGPQDYGYTF,TGCGCCAGCAGCTTGATGGGCCCACAGGACTATGGCTACACCTTC
NA,many,TRBV18,TRBJ1-1,CASSPRVEWTEAFF,TGTGCCAGCTCACCCCGGGTTGAATGGACTGAAGCTTTCTTT
TRBD2,few,TRBV29-1,TRBJ2-1,CSILAGGRNEQFF,TGCAGCATTCTAGCGGGGGGGCGCAATGAGCAGTTCTTC
NA,many,TRBV14,TRBJ2-1,CASSQDWDVTRNNEQFF,TGTGCCAGCAGCCAAGACTGGGACGTAACACGTAACAATGAGCAGTTCTTC
NA,few,TRBV3-1,TRBJ1-3,CASSQATVTGNTIYF,TGTGCCAGCAGCCAAGCGACAGTTACTGGAAACACCATATATTTT
NA,NA,TRBV19,TRBJ1-1,CASSPLSGVAFF,TGTGCCAGTAGTCCACTCAGTGGGGTAGCTTTCTTT
NA,many,TRBV2,TRBJ1-5,CASSDGTLGQPQHF,TGTGCCAGCAGCGACGGGACCCTGGGGCAGCCCCAGCATTTT
NA,many,TRBV2,TRBJ1-1,CASSTGPEAFF,TGTGCCAGCAGTACAGGACCTGAAGCTTTCTTT
TRBD2,once,TRBV4-1,TRBJ2-1,CASNRKSGGEYNEQFF,TGCGCCAGCAACCGAAAAAGCGGGGGGGAGTACAATGAGCAGTTCTTC
NA,many,TRBV6-5,TRBJ1-1,CASSYSSDRRDTEAFF,TGTGCCAGCAGTTACTCGTCCGACAGGAGAGACACTGAAGCTTTCTTT
TRBD1,many,TRBV20-1,TRBJ1-4,CSAIQGANTNEKLFF,TGCAGTGCTATTCAGGGGGCGAACACTAATGAAAAACTGTTTTTT
NA,many,TRBV3-1,TRBJ1-3,CASSQRGAGNTIYF,TGTGCCAGCAGCCAGAGGGGCGCGGGAAACACCATATATTTT
NA,many,TRBV30,TRBJ2-7,CAWTSGGYYEQYF,TGTGCCTGGACTTCCGGCGGGTACTACGAGCAGTACTTC
NA,NA,TRBV2,TRBJ1-6,CASRDPAGSPLHF,TGTGCCAGCAGGGACCCGGCGGGTTCACCCCTCCACTTT
TRBD1,few,TRBV10-1,TRBJ2-7,CASSDSPGGDEQYF,TGCGCCAGCAGTGATAGCCCAGGGGGCGACGAGCAGTACTTC
TRBD2,few,TRBV18,TRBJ2-1,CASSPDGSGVPSSYNEQFF,TGTGCCAGCTCACCAGATGGTAGCGGGGTCCCCAGCTCCTACAATGAGCAGTTCTTC
TRBD1,once,TRBV7-9,TRBJ2-5,CASSSRTGNQETQYF,TGTGCCAGCAGCTCTCGGACAGGGAACCAAGAGACCCAGTACTTC
TRBD2,many,TRBV5-1,TRBJ2-3,CASSPGLAGPRGTDTQYF,TGCGCCAGCAGCCCGGGACTAGCGGGGCCCCGAGGCACAGATACGCAGTATTTT
NA,many,TRBV5-1,TRBJ1-2,CASSRPDYGYTF,TGCGCCAGCAGCCGCCCGGATTATGGCTACACCTTC
TRBD1,many,TRBV11-2,TRBJ1-4,CASSFRDRGNEKLFF,TGTGCCAGCAGCTTCCGGGACAGGGGAAATGAAAAACTGTTTTTT
NA,few,TRBV5-6,TRBJ1-1,CASSSVDRTDLNTEAFF,TGTGCCAGCAGCTCCGTAGACAGGACAGACTTGAACACTGAAGCTTTCTTT
NA,many,TRBV7-9,TRBJ1-1,CASSLAGAGTEAFF,TGTGCCAGCAGCTTAGCAGGGGCTGGGACTGAAGCTTTCTTT
NA,many,TRBV20-1,TRBJ1-2,CSARIQGRAGYGYTF,TGCAGTGCTAGAATTCAGGGCAGGGCGGGCTATGGCTACACCTTC
NA,many,TRBV13,TRBJ1-2,CASSFGGGVSDYGYTF,TGTGCCAGCAGCTTCGGGGGCGGGGTCTCGGACTATGGCTACACCTTC
NA,many,TRBV3-1,TRBJ1-3,CASSRGSGNTIYF,TGTGCCAGCAGCCGCGGTTCTGGAAACACCATATATTTT
NA,few,TRBV5-5,TRBJ2-1,CASSLMIGNSKKFNEQFF,TGTGCCAGCAGCTTAATGATTGGGAATTCCAAAAAATTCAATGAGCAGTTCTTC
NA,many,TRBV20-1,TRBJ2-7,CSASGGHPRGYEQYF,TGCAGTGCTAGTGGGGGACACCCGCGCGGCTACGAGCAGTACTTC
NA,NA,TRBV10-3,TRBJ2-3,CAISGVRVGMGDTQYF,TGTGCCATCAGTGGAGTTAGGGTGGGGATGGGAGATACGCAGTATTTT
NA,NA,TRBV20-1,TRBJ1-6,CSASGYRDSPLHF,TGCAGTGCTAGTGGTTATCGCGATTCACCCCTCCACTTT
NA,NA,TRBV29-1,TRBJ2-1,CSVEVSGWGQDEQFF,TGCAGCGTTGAAGTAAGTGGTTGGGGTCAGGATGAGCAGTTCTTC
TRBD2,many,TRBV3-1,TRBJ2-1,CASSALAGGNEQFF,TGTGCCAGCAGCGCTCTAGCGGGGGGTAATGAGCAGTTCTTC
TRBD2,many,TRBV28,TRBJ2-1,CASSLRRLAGGVRNEQFF,TGTGCCAGCAGCTTAAGGAGACTAGCGGGGGGAGTGAGGAATGAGCAGTTCTTC